Listed below are T cell receptor beta chains from one sample, sequenced in a study of T cell changes during pregnancy in multiple sclerosis. Using immunoSEQ multiplex PCR, the repertoire was profiled, and TCRdb retains in-frame clones only, with some absent. The sample has some 77,000 clones; 70% to 90% are singletons. Sequences were derived from peripheral blood, sampled before pregnancy. The receptors come from a female donor with multiple sclerosis, enrolled in a pregnancy study. Each CDR3 is given with its conserved first and last residue. The D gene is left open where the match is weak. Not every row has a clone size; where given, it reads once, few, many or a size class.

j_call,clone_size,v_call,d_call,cdr3_nt,cdr3_aa
TRBJ2-7,.,TRBV7-6,.,TGTGCCAGCAGCCCGACCATTACAGGGAACGAGCAGTACTTC,CASSPTITGNEQYF
TRBJ2-1,.,TRBV11-3,.,TGTGCCAGCAGCTTATCGGGGACTGCGACTCCACAGTTCTTC,CASSLSGTATPQFF
TRBJ2-2,.,TRBV5-1,TRBD2,TGCGCCAGCAGCTTGGATCTAGCGGGGGCCGGGGAGCTGTTTTTT,CASSLDLAGAGELFF
TRBJ2-1,.,TRBV5-1,.,TGCGCCAGCAGCTTGGCAGGGGCTGCGAATGAGCAGTTCTTC,CASSLAGAANEQFF
TRBJ2-3,.,TRBV5-6,.,TGTGCCAGCAGCTCGCCCAGGACTACGCCCCTCACAGATACGCAGTATTTT,CASSSPRTTPLTDTQYF
TRBJ1-1,.,TRBV6-1,.,TGTGCCAGCAACCCGGAGGGAGGGTACACTGAAGCTTTCTTT,CASNPEGGYTEAFF
TRBJ2-7,.,TRBV5-1,.,TGCGCCAGCAGCTTGGGGGCTATCTCCTACGAGCAGTACTTC,CASSLGAISYEQYF
TRBJ2-2,few,TRBV5-1,TRBD1,TGCGCCAGCAGCCATCCTGACAGGGACACCGGGGAGCTGTTTTTT,CASSHPDRDTGELFF
TRBJ2-1,.,TRBV5-5,.,TGTGCCAGCAGCTTCACATACAATGAGCAGTTCTTC,CASSFTYNEQFF
TRBJ2-1,.,TRBV2,TRBD2,TGTGCCAGCAGTGAGACTAGCGGGGGGGTCGTTTACAATGAGCAGTTCTTC,CASSETSGGVVYNEQFF
TRBJ1-5,.,TRBV4-1,.,TGCGCCAGCAGCCAAGAGGGAGGGGCAGTACGGCCCCAGCATTTT,CASSQEGGAVRPQHF
TRBJ1-1,.,TRBV6-5,.,TGTGCCAGCAGTACACCCGCCGGGGTCTACACTGAAGCTTTCTTT,CASSTPAGVYTEAFF
TRBJ1-5,.,TRBV6-1,.,TGTGCCAGCAGTGAGGACACCAATCAGCCCCAGCATTTT,CASSEDTNQPQHF
TRBJ2-2,.,TRBV6-4,TRBD1,TGTGCCAGCAGTGACGGGACAGGGGGCACCGGGGAGCTGTTTTTT,CASSDGTGGTGELFF
TRBJ2-3,.,TRBV30,.,TGTGCCTGGAGTGTAGGCAGGGAGGCAGATACGCAGTATTTT,CAWSVGREADTQYF
TRBJ1-5,.,TRBV19,.,TGTGCCAGTAGTGCTCGGAGTGGCAATCAGCCCCAGCATTTT,CASSARSGNQPQHF
TRBJ2-3,few,TRBV6-5,TRBD2,TGTGCCAGCAGTTCAGCGGGGAGCCCAGATACGCAGTATTTT,CASSSAGSPDTQYF
TRBJ1-2,once,TRBV27,TRBD1,TGTGCCAGCAGTGCCAGCCAGGGGGGCGTGGGTGGCTACACCTTC,CASSASQGGVGGYTF
TRBJ1-1,.,TRBV7-9,.,TGTGCCAGCAGCTCATCAGTCCCTGAAGCTTTCTTT,CASSSSVPEAFF
TRBJ1-2,.,TRBV15,TRBD1,TGTGCCACCAGCAGAGACACAGGGGGTCCCTATGGCTACACCTTC,CATSRDTGGPYGYTF
TRBJ2-7,.,TRBV5-1,TRBD1,TGCGCCAGCAGCTTGAGAGGACGGGACAGAGACTACGAGCAGTACTTC,CASSLRGRDRDYEQYF
TRBJ2-5,.,TRBV19,TRBD2,TGTGCCAGTAGTCCCAGTCGGCGGGGGGAAGAGACCCAGTACTTC,CASSPSRRGEETQYF
TRBJ1-1,.,TRBV30,.,TGTGCCTGGAGTGTACTGAGAAACACTGAAGCTTTCTTT,CAWSVLRNTEAFF
TRBJ1-1,.,TRBV11-1,.,TGTGCCAGCAGCCTAGGACTACAGGGTTGGGCCACTGAAGCTTTCTTT,CASSLGLQGWATEAFF
TRBJ1-2,.,TRBV10-2,.,TGCGCCAGCAGTGAGTCATTTCAGGGGTTCGGCGGCTACACCTTC,CASSESFQGFGGYTF
TRBJ1-1,.,TRBV10-2,TRBD1,TGCGCCAGCAGTAGACAGGGTATCACTGAAGCTTTCTTT,CASSRQGITEAFF
TRBJ2-1,.,TRBV2,.,TGTGCCAGCAGTGATTTCGGGGGTGAGCAGTTCTTC,CASSDFGGEQFF
TRBJ2-5,.,TRBV10-3,TRBD2,TGTGCCATCAGTGGACTAGCGGGGGAGACCCAGTACTTC,CAISGLAGETQYF
TRBJ1-1,once,TRBV2,.,TGTGCCAGCAGAAAGTCGGGACAGAACACTGAAGCTTTCTTT,CASRKSGQNTEAFF
TRBJ1-6,.,TRBV18,.,TGTGCCAGCTCACCGTCAGAAAATTCACCCCTCCACTTT,CASSPSENSPLHF
TRBJ1-3,.,TRBV30,.,TGTGCCTGGAGTGTACGGGTGGACACCATATATTTT,CAWSVRVDTIYF
TRBJ2-7,once,TRBV6-5,.,TGTGCCAGCAGTTACTCTTGGGGGCGCCCCTACGAGCAGTACTTC,CASSYSWGRPYEQYF
TRBJ2-7,.,TRBV18,TRBD1,TGTGCCAGCTCACGGAACAGGGGGCTGTTCTACGAGCAGTACTTC,CASSRNRGLFYEQYF
TRBJ2-3,.,TRBV5-4,TRBD1,TGTGCCAGCAGCTTAGATCCCGGGACAGCTCTCACAGATACGCAGTATTTT,CASSLDPGTALTDTQYF
TRBJ2-7,few,TRBV11-2,TRBD1,TGTGCCAGCAGCCCAGGGACAGGGGAAGGCTACGAGCAGTACTTC,CASSPGTGEGYEQYF
TRBJ2-7,.,TRBV19,TRBD2,TGTGCCAGTAGTAGGACTAGCGGGGGAGTCTACGAGCAGTACTTC,CASSRTSGGVYEQYF
TRBJ2-2,.,TRBV2,.,TGTGCCAGCAGTGAAGCGCTTCCGGCAGGCACCGGGGAGCTGTTTTTT,CASSEALPAGTGELFF
TRBJ1-2,once,TRBV28,TRBD1,TGTGCCAGCAGTCGGACAGGGGATAACTATGGCTACACCTTC,CASSRTGDNYGYTF
TRBJ2-4,.,TRBV5-4,TRBD1,TGTGCCAGCAGCTCCGGGACAGGGGGCGACATTCAGTACTTC,CASSSGTGGDIQYF
TRBJ2-7,.,TRBV27,TRBD1,TGTGCCAGCAGTTACCGGGACAGTTACGAGCAGTACTTC,CASSYRDSYEQYF
TRBJ1-2,.,TRBV20-1,TRBD1,TGCAGTGCCAACGACAGGGGAGGCTACACCTTC,CSANDRGGYTF
TRBJ2-1,.,TRBV30,.,TGTGCCTGGAGTGTAAGCCACAATGAGCAGTTCTTC,CAWSVSHNEQFF
TRBJ2-7,.,TRBV4-3,.,TGCGCCAGCAGCTCCGGACAGATCGGCCACGAGCAGTACTTC,CASSSGQIGHEQYF
TRBJ1-1,.,TRBV11-2,.,TGTGCCAGCAGTCCTGGGGGAGGTTACGCTTTCTTT,CASSPGGGYAFF
TRBJ2-7,.,TRBV9,.,TGTGCCAGCAGCGTATTAGGCGGGGATACTTACGAGCAGTACTTC,CASSVLGGDTYEQYF
TRBJ2-3,.,TRBV7-2,TRBD1,TGTGCCAGCAGCGCTTCGGGACAGGGGACAGATACGCAGTATTTT,CASSASGQGTDTQYF
TRBJ1-6,.,TRBV11-2,.,TGTGCCAGCAGCTTAGTAGCGAATTCACCCCTCCACTTT,CASSLVANSPLHF
TRBJ1-3,.,TRBV18,.,TGTGCCAGCTCACCACGGACTACCGATACCTCTGGAAACACCATATATTTT,CASSPRTTDTSGNTIYF
TRBJ2-5,.,TRBV6-1,TRBD1,TGTGCCAGCAGTGAAGGAGGGGGCAGCGAGACCCAGTACTTC,CASSEGGGSETQYF